These T cell receptor beta chains were read from a single sample in a study of cytomegalovirus exposure and HLA in healthy donors. Assay: immunoSEQ multiplex PCR; the TCRdb copy retains only in-frame clones and omits some. The sample includes approximately 140,000 clones, approximately 84% of them seen just once. The sample taken for sequencing was PBMCs. The receptors originated from a woman between 40 and 55 years old in good health and CMV-seronegative. Both conserved end residues are part of each CDR3. Each record gives: CDR3 length, J gene, clone size, V gene, D gene, CDR3 protein, CDR3 DNA. The D gene is left open where the match is weak. Clone size is given for some rows only: seen once, a few or many times, or a class if the clone is expanded.

cdr3_length: 13
j_call: TRBJ2-1
clone_size: .
v_call: TRBV7-3
d_call: .
cdr3_aa: CASTDPDSGEQFF
cdr3_nt: TGTGCCAGCACCGATCCCGATTCCGGGGAGCAGTTCTTC

cdr3_length: 17
j_call: TRBJ1-5
clone_size: .
v_call: TRBV2
d_call: .
cdr3_aa: CASSHNRALISNQPQHF
cdr3_nt: TGTGCCAGCAGTCACAACAGGGCCCTTATTAGCAATCAGCCCCAGCATTTT

cdr3_length: 14
j_call: TRBJ2-7
clone_size: .
v_call: TRBV10-3
d_call: TRBD1
cdr3_aa: CAIRDRESSYEQYF
cdr3_nt: TGTGCCATCAGGGACAGGGAGAGCTCCTACGAGCAGTACTTC

cdr3_length: 14
j_call: TRBJ2-7
clone_size: .
v_call: TRBV2
d_call: TRBD1
cdr3_aa: CASSPDRWRYEQYF
cdr3_nt: TGTGCCAGCAGTCCGGACAGGTGGAGGTACGAGCAGTACTTC

cdr3_length: 17
j_call: TRBJ1-3
clone_size: .
v_call: TRBV4-3
d_call: .
cdr3_aa: CASSQDFSQAYGNTIYF
cdr3_nt: TGCGCCAGCAGCCAAGATTTTTCGCAGGCTTATGGAAACACCATATATTTT

cdr3_length: 13
j_call: TRBJ1-1
clone_size: few
v_call: TRBV7-9
d_call: .
cdr3_aa: CASSLSSGGYAFF
cdr3_nt: TGTGCCAGCAGCTTATCCTCGGGGGGGTATGCTTTCTTT

cdr3_length: 11
j_call: TRBJ1-6
clone_size: .
v_call: TRBV29-1
d_call: .
cdr3_aa: CAVGGSSPLHF
cdr3_nt: TGCGCAGTCGGGGGGAGTTCACCCCTCCACTTT

cdr3_length: 17
j_call: TRBJ1-5
clone_size: few
v_call: TRBV2
d_call: TRBD1
cdr3_aa: CASSVLVGQGKNQPQHF
cdr3_nt: TGTGCCAGCAGCGTCCTTGTAGGACAGGGGAAAAATCAGCCCCAGCATTTT

cdr3_length: 12
j_call: TRBJ1-1
clone_size: .
v_call: TRBV6-5
d_call: .
cdr3_aa: CASSDSYTEAFF
cdr3_nt: TGTGCCAGCAGTGACTCCTACACTGAAGCTTTCTTT

cdr3_length: 18
j_call: TRBJ2-7
clone_size: .
v_call: TRBV4-1
d_call: TRBD1
cdr3_aa: CASSQVGGRIAQTYEQYF
cdr3_nt: TGCGCCAGCAGCCAAGTAGGGGGCCGAATAGCGCAAACCTACGAGCAGTACTTC

cdr3_length: 15
j_call: TRBJ2-1
clone_size: .
v_call: TRBV4-3
d_call: TRBD2
cdr3_aa: CASSPGLAGHNEQFF
cdr3_nt: TGCGCCAGCAGCCCCGGACTAGCGGGCCACAATGAGCAGTTCTTC

cdr3_length: 14
j_call: TRBJ2-7
clone_size: .
v_call: TRBV4-3
d_call: TRBD1
cdr3_aa: CASSLEQGAYEQYF
cdr3_nt: TGCGCCAGCAGCCTAGAACAGGGGGCCTACGAGCAGTACTTC

cdr3_length: 16
j_call: TRBJ2-1
clone_size: .
v_call: TRBV28
d_call: .
cdr3_aa: CASSSSAGPTYNEQFF
cdr3_nt: TGTGCCAGCAGTTCCTCGGCGGGACCTACCTACAATGAGCAGTTCTTC

cdr3_length: 13
j_call: TRBJ1-5
clone_size: .
v_call: TRBV4-2
d_call: TRBD1
cdr3_aa: CASSRDRDQPQHF
cdr3_nt: TGTGCCAGCAGCCGGGACAGGGATCAGCCCCAGCATTTT

cdr3_length: 15
j_call: TRBJ2-1
clone_size: .
v_call: TRBV5-1
d_call: TRBD2
cdr3_aa: CASSLGSGKTREQFF
cdr3_nt: TGCGCCAGCAGCTTGGGTAGCGGGAAGACCCGTGAGCAGTTCTTC

cdr3_length: 16
j_call: TRBJ1-3
clone_size: .
v_call: TRBV6-6
d_call: .
cdr3_aa: CASSYGAGRGENTIYF
cdr3_nt: TGTGCCAGCAGTTACGGGGCAGGACGAGGTGAAAACACCATATATTTT